The 22 T cell receptor beta chains presented below share a single source sample, sequenced in a study of blood T cell repertoires in COVID-19 (dated by TCRdb to 2020 to 2021). To prepare the library, the immunoSEQ multiplex PCR assay was applied. TCRdb stores this immuneACCESS table with in-frame sequences only. Part of the clones is absent; in the studies checked, under half of the shortfall reflects unresolved V genes, and no reason is known for the rest. In this sample the table shows about 200,000 clones, roughly 82% of which occur a single time. The ten largest clones capture about 8% of the sample. The specimen was peripheral blood. Receptors originate from a woman in her fifties or sixties with COVID-19, enrolled during active disease.

The chain is built from TRBV5-4 and TRBJ2-5; 16 bases agree with TRBD2. This CDR3 comprises 17 residues. V trimming: 4 bases; J trimming: 3 bases; junction bases outside the gene matches: 6. From germline, CDR1 is SGHNT and CDR2 YYREEE (reference sequence). The CDR3 nucleotides read TGTGCCAGCAGCCCTGGGACTAGCGGGAGGGCCGAAGAGACCCAGTACTTC. It is translated as CASSPGTSGRAEETQYF.

This chain connects TRBV11-3 to TRBJ2-7; D is possibly TRBD1 (6 bases). There are 14 residues in the CDR3. Germline values: CDR1 SGHNT, CDR2 YENEEA. The V end lost 1 base, the J end lost 0 bases, and 7 bases lay between the germline ends. CDR3 residues: CASSLVDSSYEQYF. The CDR3 nucleotides read TGTGCCAGCAGCTTAGTGGACAGCTCCTACGAGCAGTACTTC.

The V and J genes are TRBV5-1 and TRBJ2-2; D may be TRBD2 (5 bases). Germline V lookup: CDR1 SGHRS, CDR2 YFSETQ. The CDR3 spans 14 residues. Trimming stripped 4 bases from V and 7 bases from J, with 14 bases between. CDR3 coding DNA: TGCGCCAGCAGCCCCTCCGGGGTTGGCGGGGAGCTGTTTTTT. Protein product: CASSPSGVGGELFF.

As to this clone: The sample has other DNA sequences that encode this CDR3 too. The genes are TRBV5-1 and TRBJ2-5; D is unclear. This CDR3 has 13 residues. V dropped 0 bases and J dropped 5 bases, with 8 bases sitting between them. CDR1 SGHRS and CDR2 YFSETQ come from the germline V gene. The CDR3 region has the DNA TGCGCCAGCAGCTTGGGTAGCCGGGAGACCCAGTACTTC. Translated: CASSLGSRETQYF.

V and J are TRBV28 and TRBJ1-5; D might be TRBD1 (6 bases). Between the trimmed V and J ends, which lost 8 bases and 4 bases, there was a span of 15 bases. The germline gives CDR1 MDHEN, CDR2 SYDVKM. The CDR3 totals 14 residues. DNA for the CDR3: TGTGCCAGCGGAGCCCCAGGGGATAATCAGCCCCAGCATTTT. It is translated as CASGAPGDNQPQHF.

The gene calls are TRBV29-1 and TRBJ2-7, with 10 positions matching TRBD1. This CDR3 spans 14 amino acids. The V segment lost 4 bases and the J segment 6 bases; nucleotides outside the gene matches: 9. Germline V gives CDR1 SQVTM, CDR2 ANQGSEA. The CDR3 spells CSVGPQRTGGEQYF. The CDR3, as DNA: TGCAGCGTTGGTCCCCAGCGGACAGGGGGCGAGCAGTACTTC.

The chain links TRBV28 to TRBJ1-2, with 7 bases identical to TRBD1. CDR1 is MDHEN, CDR2 SYDVKM, per germline. This CDR3 contains 14 residues. Losses at the gene ends were 6 bases for V and 2 bases for J; bases not matched to a gene: 6. This CDR3 reads CASRRQGPNYGYTF. As DNA, the CDR3 is TGTGCCAGCAGGCGACAGGGTCCAAACTATGGCTACACCTTC.

This clone was observed a handful of times. The rearrangement links TRBV7-2 to TRBJ2-1, with 7 nucleotides matching TRBD2. CDR1 is SGHTA, CDR2 FQGNSA, per germline. CDR3 length: 15 amino acids. The J segment lost 4 bases and the V segment lost 5 bases, leaving 8 bases of the junction unmatched. The CDR3 DNA follows: TGTGCCAGCAGCCCAAGGGCTAGCGGATACAATGAGCAGTTCTTC. Its translation is CASSPRASGYNEQFF.

The rearrangement uses TRBV20-1 and TRBJ2-5; D unresolved. The ends were cut back, 3 bases at V and 5 bases at J, with 7 bases in the middle. CDR3 length equals 11 residues. CDR1 is DFQATT, CDR2 SNEGSKA, per germline (reference sequence). CDR3 coding DNA: TGCAGTGCTAGGCCCGGGGAGACCCAGTACTTC. Translating it yields CSARPGETQYF.

This chain uses TRBV19 with TRBJ2-5, with TRBD1 identical over 11 bases. V was pared by 7 bases and J by 4 bases, with 8 bases of the junction left unmatched. The CDR3 length is 15 residues. CDR1 and CDR2 from the germline V gene are LNHDA and SQIVND (reference sequence). CDR3 DNA: TGTGCCAGTACTTCCGGGACAGGGGGGGGAGAGACCCAGTACTTC. Translated: CASTSGTGGGETQYF.

This clone was seen a handful of times. This rearrangement joins TRBV21-1 to TRBJ2-1; no check of the table's D call, TRBD2, against the DNA was made. TRBV21-1 represents a pseudogene. The CDR3 sequence is 14 residues long. In DNA, the CDR3 is TGTGCCAGCAGCGACGGGAGAGTATACAATGAGCAGTTCTTC. Translation gives CASSDGRVYNEQFF.

The rearrangement uses TRBV5-4 and TRBJ1-2, with 9 bases that match TRBD1. Germline loops: CDR1 SGHNT, CDR2 YYREEE (reference sequence). The CDR3 loop spans 17 amino acids. V trimming: 3 bases; J trimming: 8 bases; junction bases outside the gene matches: 17. The CDR3 sequence is CASSSPPGQGSEVGYTF. The CDR3 DNA reads TGTGCCAGCAGCTCCCCCCCGGGACAGGGCTCAGAGGTGGGCTACACCTTC. Based on the CDR3 plus reference TRBV5-4 and TRBJ1-2, the full variable domain is ETGVTQSPTHLIKTRGQQVTLRCSSQSGHNTVSWYQQALGQGPQFIFQYYREEENGRGNFPPRFSGLQFPNYSSELNVNALELDDSALYLCASSSPPGQGSEVGYTFGSGTRLTVV.

This clone was detected once. The chain links TRBV27 to TRBJ1-1; D gene uncertain. The CDR3 sequence is 15 residues long. V was pared by 3 bases and J by 13 bases, with 24 bases between. Germline lookup yields CDR1 MNHEY and CDR2 SMNVEV (reference sequence). CDR3 nucleotides: TGTGCCAGCAGTTTGGGGAGGCCGCGGTCAGACCCGTTTTTCTTT. As protein: CASSLGRPRSDPFFF.

V is TRBV3-1 (or the pseudogene TRBV3-2) and J is TRBJ2-1, with 9 bases lining up with TRBD2. V lost 2 bases to trimming and J lost 6 bases; unmatched junction nucleotides: 2. The CDR3 consists of 14 residues. Per germline, CDR1 LGHDT and CDR2 YNNKEL (reference sequence). Written as DNA, the CDR3 is TGTGCCAGCAGCCAACGGCGGGAGGGCAATGAGCAGTTCTTC. Translated, it gives CASSQRREGNEQFF.

The chain combines TRBV5-4 with TRBJ2-2; TRBD1 matches 9 bases. CDR3 length: 15 residues. Germline loops: CDR1 SGHNT, CDR2 YYREEE (reference sequence). The junction had 6 bases not matched to a gene; V was cut back by 4 bases and J by 5 bases. The CDR3 region is CASSPGQGRTGELFF. The CDR3 nucleotides read TGTGCCAGCAGCCCCGGACAGGGGAGGACCGGGGAGCTGTTTTTT.

CDR3 in DNA: TGTGCCAGCAGTCAAGACGGAGACAATGAGCAGTTCTTC. Translation: CASSQDGDNEQFF. This chain connects TRBV2 to TRBJ2-1, with no clear D. The CDR3 runs to 13 residues. CDR1 SNHLY and CDR2 FYNNEI come from the germline V gene. V gave up 5 bases and J gave up 5 bases, with 10 bases separating them. Looking up the rest from reference TRBV2 and TRBJ2-1 gives the full variable domain: EPEVTQTPSHQVTQMGQEVILRCVPISNHLYFYWYRQILGQKVEFLVSFYNNEISEKSEIFDDQFSVERPDGSNFTLKIRSTKLEDSAMYFCASSQDGDNEQFFGPGTRLTVL.

This clone has just a few counts. The chain links TRBV9 to TRBJ2-2, with TRBD1 identical over 7 bases. Germline values: CDR1 SGDLS, CDR2 YYNGEE. CDR3 length: 15 amino acids. J was trimmed by 4 bases and V by 4 bases; bases with no gene match: 7. The CDR3 loop is CASSTRTGSTGELFF. In nucleotides, the CDR3 is TGTGCCAGCAGCACCCGGACAGGCTCCACCGGGGAGCTGTTTTTT.

CDR3 in amino acids: CASSYGQGVGNTIYF. The CDR3 DNA sequence: TGTGCCAGCAGCTACGGACAGGGGGTTGGAAACACCATATATTTT. The rearrangement uses TRBV6-6 and TRBJ1-3, with TRBD1 matching over 10 bases. This CDR3 has 15 amino acids. Germline V CDR1 and CDR2: MNHNY, SVGAGI (reference sequence). Trimming cost V 6 bases and J 3 bases; bases outside gene matches: 5.

The chain links TRBV30 to TRBJ1-6, with D unresolved. Germline V lookup: CDR1 GTSNPN, CDR2 SVGIG (reference sequence). This CDR3 has 13 amino acids. Deletions cut 1 base from V and 7 bases from J, with 8 bases between. CDR3 nucleotides: TGTGCCTGGAGTGCCCCAGGAAATTCACCCCTCCACTTT. Protein sequence: CAWSAPGNSPLHF. Based on the CDR3 plus reference TRBV30 and TRBJ1-6, the full variable domain is SQTIHQWPATLVQPVGSPLSLECTVEGTSNPNLYWYRQAAGRGLQLLFYSVGIGQISSEVPQNLSASRPQDRQFILSSKKLLLSDSGFYLCAWSAPGNSPLHFGNGTRLTVT.

The CDR3 sequence is CASSTGHQGLSSYNSPLHF. In DNA form, the CDR3 reads TGTGCCAGTAGCACTGGGCACCAGGGGTTAAGCTCCTATAATTCACCCCTCCACTTT. The rearrangement uses TRBV19 and TRBJ1-6; tentative D call: TRBD1 (6 bases). CDR3 size: 19 residues. V gave up 6 bases and J gave up 0 bases, with 21 bases separating them. Germline V gives CDR1 LNHDA, CDR2 SQIVND (reference sequence).

This chain joins TRBV14 and TRBJ2-2; D not certain. The germline gives CDR1 SGHDN, CDR2 FVKESK. V was pared by 3 bases and J by 7 bases, with 9 bases between. This CDR3 contains 13 residues. CDR3 residues: CASSQIVGGELFF. The CDR3 DNA reads TGTGCCAGCAGCCAGATCGTCGGCGGGGAGCTGTTTTTT.

The V gene is TRBV7-2, the J gene TRBJ2-2; D gene unclear. In germline, CDR1 is SGHTA, CDR2 FQGNSA. V dropped 2 bases and J dropped 1 base, with 2 bases sitting between them. The CDR3 extends over 13 amino acids. The CDR3 region has the DNA TGTGCCAGCAGCTTACTGAACACCGGGGAGCTGTTTTTT. Protein: CASSLLNTGELFF.